The rows below give T cell receptor beta chains drawn from one sample of a study of shared clonotypes between healthy human individuals. Sequencing used immunoSEQ multiplex PCR; TCRdb keeps in-frame clones, though not all of them. Of fewer than 650,000 clones in the sample, roughly four fifths were seen once. Source material: PBMCs. The receptors derive from a woman in her thirties or forties in good health. Some clones in this sample may be carry-over from other donors' samples. The CDR3 runs from the conserved cysteine through the conserved F or W. The D gene is left open where the match is weak. Part of the rows lack a size; the others show once, few, many or a class for expanded clones.

clone_size	v_call	d_call	j_call	cdr3_nt	cdr3_aa
once	TRBV7-9	-	TRBJ2-3	TGTGCCAGCAGTGGAAGGGGATCGACAGATACGCAGTATTTT	CASSGRGSTDTQYF
-	TRBV27	-	TRBJ2-7	TGTGCCAGCAGTAATTTGGCAGGGACCTACGAGCAGTACTTC	CASSNLAGTYEQYF
-	TRBV5-1	TRBD1	TRBJ2-3	TGCGCCAGCAGCTTCCGGGACAGAGGGGCAGATACGCAGTATTTT	CASSFRDRGADTQYF
few	TRBV18	-	TRBJ2-1	TGTGCCAGCTCAGAGACAGGTGGCAGGGGTGAGCAGTTCTTC	CASSETGGRGEQFF
-	TRBV10-3	TRBD1	TRBJ2-7	TGTGCCACCGAATCGGGACAGGCGAAAAGCTCCTACGAGCAGTACTTC	CATESGQAKSSYEQYF
-	TRBV7-2	TRBD1	TRBJ2-7	TGTGCCAGCAGCTTAGCGACAGGGGCCTCCTACGAGCAGTACTTC	CASSLATGASYEQYF
-	TRBV10-3	-	TRBJ2-5	TGTGCCACCCTAAGAGGGGAGACCCAGTACTTC	CATLRGETQYF
few	TRBV4-3	TRBD1	TRBJ2-3	TGCGCCAGCAGCCAAGGACAGGGGGTCACAGATACGCAGTATTTT	CASSQGQGVTDTQYF
many	TRBV7-7	-	TRBJ2-3	TGTGCTAGCAGCCCCCGATGGGTAGCCAAGGCCGCAGATACGCAGTATTTT	CASSPRWVAKAADTQYF
-	TRBV19	TRBD1	TRBJ1-2	TGTGCCAGTAGTAAGGACAGGGGGCTAGCTAACTATGGCTACACCTTC	CASSKDRGLANYGYTF
-	TRBV7-2	-	TRBJ2-1	TGTGCCAGCATTAATACAAACAATGAGCAGTTCTTC	CASINTNNEQFF
-	TRBV7-2	-	TRBJ2-2	TGTGCCGCAGCTCCCACCATCACCGGGGAGCTGTTTTTT	CAAAPTITGELFF
once	TRBV5-6	-	TRBJ2-5	TGTGCCAGCAGCTTACTTGGGAGAGAAGAGACCCAGTACTTC	CASSLLGREETQYF
few	TRBV13	-	TRBJ2-7	TGTGCCAGCACCCAGAGGGGCCCTGTGGACGAGCAGTACTTC	CASTQRGPVDEQYF
-	TRBV7-3	-	TRBJ2-2	TGTGCCAGCAGCCCCATCGTTGGCGGGGAGCTGTTTTTT	CASSPIVGGELFF
-	TRBV6-1	-	TRBJ1-2	TGTGCCACCTCCAGGGCCTTGGGCTACACCTTC	CATSRALGYTF
-	TRBV13	TRBD1	TRBJ1-1	TGTGCCAGCAGCTTGACAGGGGGCTATACTGAAGCTTTCTTT	CASSLTGGYTEAFF
-	TRBV27	-	TRBJ1-5	TGTGCCAGCAGTCCCGGGGGGGGACCGGGGCCCCAGCATTTT	CASSPGGGPGPQHF
-	TRBV14	-	TRBJ2-3	TGTGCCAGCAGCCAAGCAGATACGCAGTATTTT	CASSQADTQYF